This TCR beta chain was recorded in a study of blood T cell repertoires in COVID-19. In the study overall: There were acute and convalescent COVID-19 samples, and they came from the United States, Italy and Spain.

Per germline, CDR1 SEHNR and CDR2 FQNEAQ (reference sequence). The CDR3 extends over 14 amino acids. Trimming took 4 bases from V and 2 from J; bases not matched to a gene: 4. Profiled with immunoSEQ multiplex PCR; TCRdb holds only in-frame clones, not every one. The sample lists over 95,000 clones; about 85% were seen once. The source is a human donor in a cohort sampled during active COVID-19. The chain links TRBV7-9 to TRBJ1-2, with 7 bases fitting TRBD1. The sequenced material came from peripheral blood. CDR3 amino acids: CASSWTGPNYGYTF. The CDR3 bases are TGTGCCAGCAGCTGGACAGGCCCAAACTATGGCTACACCTTC.